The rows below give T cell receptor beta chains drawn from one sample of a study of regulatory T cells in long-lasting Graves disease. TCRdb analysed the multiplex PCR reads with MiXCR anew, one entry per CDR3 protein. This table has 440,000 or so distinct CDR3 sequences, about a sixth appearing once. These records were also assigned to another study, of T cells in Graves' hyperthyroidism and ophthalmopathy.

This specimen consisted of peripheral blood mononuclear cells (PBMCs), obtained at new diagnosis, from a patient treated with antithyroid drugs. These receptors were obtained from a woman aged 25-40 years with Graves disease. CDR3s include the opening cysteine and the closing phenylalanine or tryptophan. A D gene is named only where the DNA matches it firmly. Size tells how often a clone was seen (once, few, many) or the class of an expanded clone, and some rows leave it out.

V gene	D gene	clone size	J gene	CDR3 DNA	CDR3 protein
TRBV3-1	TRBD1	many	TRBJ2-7	TGTGCCAGCAGCCAAGAGGAGCCGGGGACAGCCTCCTCCTACGAGCAGTACTTC	CASSQEEPGTASSYEQYF
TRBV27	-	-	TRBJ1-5	TGTGCCAGCAGTCCCTACGGTTATAGCAATCAGCCCCAGCATTTT	CASSPYGYSNQPQHF
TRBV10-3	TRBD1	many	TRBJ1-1	TGTGCCATCAGACAGGGGATCTCCAACACTGAAGCTTTCTTT	CAIRQGISNTEAFF
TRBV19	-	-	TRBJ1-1	TGTGCCAGTAGTATAAGGGGGTGGAACACTGAAGCTTTCTTT	CASSIRGWNTEAFF
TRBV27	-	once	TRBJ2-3	TGTGCCAGCAGCCCCTATCCCACAGATACGCAGTATTTT	CASSPYPTDTQYF
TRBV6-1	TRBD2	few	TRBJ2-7	TGTGCCAGCAGAGGGATACGGGAGGGCCTCTACGAGCAGTACTTC	CASRGIREGLYEQYF
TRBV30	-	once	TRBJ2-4	TGTGCCTGCGGGTTGCGGGCGAAGGCCAAAAACATTCAGTACTTC	CACGLRAKAKNIQYF
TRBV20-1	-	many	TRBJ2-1	TGCAGTGCTAGTGGACGGATGGCCCATGAGCAGTTCTTC	CSASGRMAHEQFF
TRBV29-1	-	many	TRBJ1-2	TGCAGCGTTGAAGGGGAGTTTGGCTACACCTTC	CSVEGEFGYTF
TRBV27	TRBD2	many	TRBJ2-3	TGTGCCAGCAGTTATGCGGGAGGGCCTGCAGATACGCAGTATTTT	CASSYAGGPADTQYF
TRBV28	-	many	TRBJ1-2	TGTGCCAGCAGTTTGGCCACTTATTCCTCTGGCTACACCTTC	CASSLATYSSGYTF
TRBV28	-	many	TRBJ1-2	TGTGCCAGCAGTTTAAAGGGGATCTATGGCTACACCTTC	CASSLKGIYGYTF
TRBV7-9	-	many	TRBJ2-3	TGTGCCAGCAGCTCGAAAAGATCTAGCACAGATACGCAGTATTTT	CASSSKRSSTDTQYF
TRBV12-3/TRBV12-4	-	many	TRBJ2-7	TGTGCCAGCAGCACTCCCGGGTGGCACGAGCAGTACTTC	CASSTPGWHEQYF
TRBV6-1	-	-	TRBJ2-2	TGTGCCAGCAGTCCTTGGGGGCGCGGGACCGCCGGGGAGCTGTTTTTT	CASSPWGRGTAGELFF
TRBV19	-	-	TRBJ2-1	TGTGCCAGTAGTATTGGCGGCTCCTACAATGAGCAGTTCTTC	CASSIGGSYNEQFF
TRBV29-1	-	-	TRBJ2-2	TGCAGCGTTGAAGATTGGGGCCGGTCAACAGGGCTCACCGGGGAGCTGTTTTTT	CSVEDWGRSTGLTGELFF
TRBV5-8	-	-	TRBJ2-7	TGTGCCAGCAGCCCTAGGGGGACCCAGATTCCCTACGAGCAGTACTTC	CASSPRGTQIPYEQYF
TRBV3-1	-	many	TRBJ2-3	TGTGCCAGCAGCCAAGATCCAAAAGATACGCAGTATTTT	CASSQDPKDTQYF
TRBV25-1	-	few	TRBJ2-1	TGTGCCAGCAGTGACTCCAGGACGCTATACAATGAGCAGTTCTTC	CASSDSRTLYNEQFF
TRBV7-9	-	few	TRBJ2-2	TGTGCCAGCACCTACCCGGGACACTTCACCGGGGAGCTGTTTTTT	CASTYPGHFTGELFF
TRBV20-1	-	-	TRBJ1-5	TGCAGTGCCCCCGAGGGCGGGAGCAATCAGCCCCAGCATTTT	CSAPEGGSNQPQHF
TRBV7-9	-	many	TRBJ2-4	TGTGCCAGCAGCACTCCGACGGCAGTGGGGAACATTCAGTACTTC	CASSTPTAVGNIQYF
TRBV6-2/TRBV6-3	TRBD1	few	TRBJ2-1	TGTGCCAGCAGTTTTTCGGGACAGGGTTCTTCTCCCGACAATGAGCAGTTCTTC	CASSFSGQGSSPDNEQFF
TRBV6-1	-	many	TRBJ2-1	TGTGCCAGCAATCGCGGGACTCACCACAATGAGCAGTTCTTC	CASNRGTHHNEQFF
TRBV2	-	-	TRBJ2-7	TGTGCCAGCACCCTGGACAGCCACTACTCCTACGAGCAGTACTTC	CASTLDSHYSYEQYF
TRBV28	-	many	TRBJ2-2	TGTGCCAGCAGCCCGGTCCAGACCGGGGAGCTGTTTTTT	CASSPVQTGELFF
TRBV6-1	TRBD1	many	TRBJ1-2	TGTGCCAGCAGAGACTACCGGGGACAGGCTTGTGCCTTC	CASRDYRGQACAF
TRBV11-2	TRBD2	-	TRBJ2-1	TGTGCCAGCAGCCCCTCCGGGACTAGGGCCGGGGAGCAGTTCTTC	CASSPSGTRAGEQFF
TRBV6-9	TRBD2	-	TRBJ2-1	TGTGCCAGCAGTTACGGGACTAGCGGGAGGGCCCTCGGGCGGTATGAGCAGTTCTTC	CASSYGTSGRALGRYEQFF
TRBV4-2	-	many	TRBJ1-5	TGTGCCAGCAGCCCAAGGGAGAATGATCAGCCCCAGCATTTT	CASSPRENDQPQHF
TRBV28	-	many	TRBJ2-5	TGTGCTTCCCAGGGGCGGGAGCATGGAGAGACCCAGTACTTC	CASQGREHGETQYF
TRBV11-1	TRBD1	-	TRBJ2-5	TGTGCCAGCAGCCCAAGGGACAGACAAGCCCAAGAGACCCAGTACTTC	CASSPRDRQAQETQYF
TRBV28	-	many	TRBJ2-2	TGTGCCAGCAGCTCACACCAAACCGAGAACACCGGGGAGCTGTTTTTT	CASSSHQTENTGELFF
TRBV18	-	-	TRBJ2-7	TGTGCCAGCTCACCACCGCTCCTTTCCCCCTACGAGCAGTACTTC	CASSPPLLSPYEQYF
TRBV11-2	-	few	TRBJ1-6	TGTGCCAGCAGCTTAAGTCGGTCCTCACCCCTCCACTTT	CASSLSRSSPLHF
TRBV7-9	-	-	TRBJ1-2	TGTGCCAGCAGCATCGGACAAGCACCTAACTATGGCTACACCTTC	CASSIGQAPNYGYTF
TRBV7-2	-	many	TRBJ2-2	TGTGCCAGCGACCCCGCCGGGGGTCTTCACGGGGAGCTGTTTTTT	CASDPAGGLHGELFF
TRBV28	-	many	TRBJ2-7	TGTGCCAGCAGTTTAGTATTGCCCGGGACCAAGAGAATCTTATACGAGCAGTACTTC	CASSLVLPGTKRILYEQYF
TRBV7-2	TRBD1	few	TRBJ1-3	TGTGCCAGCAGCTCGCCGACAGGGGGATTAACTGGAAACACCATATATTTT	CASSSPTGGLTGNTIYF
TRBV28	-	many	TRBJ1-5	TGTGCCAGCAGTTTAAACAGGGAGGCTCAGCCCCAGCATTTT	CASSLNREAQPQHF
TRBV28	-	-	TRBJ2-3	TGTGCCAGCAGTTCGCACAATGGGGAGACGCAGTATTTT	CASSSHNGETQYF